The clone carrying this TCR beta chain was found once. The sample originates from a study of OX40 agonist ivuxolimab in advanced cancers. Overall study context: The dose of intravenous ivuxolimab that patients received every 2 weeks ranged from 0.01 to 10 mg/kg.

The ends were cut back, 2 bases at V and 1 base at J, with 9 bases in the middle. CDR3 length: 14 residues. Germline loops: CDR1 MNHEY, CDR2 SVGAGI. The data were produced by immunoSEQ multiplex PCR, yet TCRdb's version contains in-frame clones alone and is incomplete. Of about 69,000 clones in the sample, about 83% were seen once. The receptor's source is an adult with an advanced solid tumor such as melanoma, head and neck, liver or kidney cancer. This material consisted of CD4+ or CD8+ T cells sorted from blood, taken in a trial of the OX40 agonist ivuxolimab. The chain recombines TRBV6-5 with TRBJ2-7; D is undetermined. The DNA of the CDR3 is TGTGCCAGCAGTTACGGGTCCAGGTCCTACGAGCAGTACTTC. It codes for CASSYGSRSYEQYF.